What follows are 11 T cell receptor beta chains derived from one specimen sequenced in a study of graft-versus-host responses after intestinal transplantation. Here immunoSEQ multiplex PCR was the method, and the copy in TCRdb shows in-frame clones only, minus some. Of about 94,000 clones in the sample, 90% to 95% were seen once. Antigens for these TCRs are unknown. The sample in question was unstimulated CD8+ T cells sorted from spleen or lymph node cells, obtained before intestinal transplant. These receptors came from a human donor who received an intestinal transplant.

Worth noting for this clone: The germline gene is not matched at one end of the junction; a read error may be the cause. The chain employs TRBV6-5 and TRBJ2-7, with TRBD1 identical over 7 bases. This CDR3 has 15 residues. CDR1 MNHEY and CDR2 SVGAGI come from the germline V gene. CDR3 DNA sequence: TGTGCCGGCAGTTACGAGGGGGCTCCCAACTACGAGCAGTACTTC. As protein: CAGSYEGAPNYEQYF.

V and J are TRBV12-5 and TRBJ2-3; 9 bases agree with TRBD1. This CDR3 is built from 15 residues. The J segment lost 2 bases and the V segment lost 5 bases, leaving 5 bases of the junction unmatched. CDR1 and CDR2 from the germline V gene are LGHNT and FRNRAP. CDR3 sequence reads: CASGTGTGLTDTQYF. DNA for the CDR3: TGTGCTAGTGGTACCGGGACAGGGCTCACAGATACGCAGTATTTT.

The chain joins TRBV7-9 to TRBJ1-2; D not certain. The V end was cut by 1 base, the J end by 0 bases, with 12 bases between. The CDR3 covers 16 residues. The germline V gene encodes CDR1 SEHNR and CDR2 FQNEAQ (reference sequence). The CDR3 is CASSLGARSANYGYTF. The CDR3 DNA sequence: TGTGCCAGCAGCTTAGGGGCCAGATCGGCTAACTATGGCTACACCTTC.

The V gene is TRBV2, the J gene TRBJ2-3; D perhaps matches TRBD1 (5 bases). Trimming removed 5 bases at V and 0 bases at J, with 6 bases between. Germline CDR1 is SNHLY and CDR2 is FYNNEI. The CDR3 covers 13 residues. DNA of the CDR3: TGTGCCAGCAGTTACAGGAGCACAGATACGCAGTATTTT. Protein product: CASSYRSTDTQYF.

The chain combines TRBV6-5 with TRBJ1-2; 7 bases map to TRBD1. Germline V lookup: CDR1 MNHEY, CDR2 SVGAGI. V dropped 6 bases and J dropped 0; count of bases not matched to a gene: 4. The CDR3 runs to 14 residues. The CDR3 DNA reads TGTGCCAGCAGCTGGGACAGAACTAACTATGGCTACACCTTC. Its translation is CASSWDRTNYGYTF.

This clone was observed a few times. The V and J genes are TRBV4-3 and TRBJ2-2, with D perhaps TRBD2 (6 bases). CDR3 length: 14 amino acids. Germline loops: CDR1 LGHNA, CDR2 YSLEER. V lost 6 bases to trimming and J lost 7 bases, with 15 bases between them. CDR3 sequence reads: CASRRDSARGELFF. In DNA form, the CDR3 reads TGCGCCAGCAGACGGGACTCTGCTCGCGGGGAGCTGTTTTTT.

The chain recombines TRBV2 with TRBJ1-4; the D is unclear. Trimming took 1 base from V and 6 from J, leaving 9 bases between them. The germline V gene has CDR1 SNHLY and CDR2 FYNNEI. The CDR3 runs 14 residues. The CDR3 spells CASSEGRNDEKLFF. CDR3 nucleotides: TGTGCCAGCAGTGAAGGCAGGAATGATGAAAAACTGTTTTTT.

This clone was seen more than once but under ten times. This rearrangement joins TRBV5-1 to TRBJ2-7; perhaps TRBD1 as D (6 bases). CDR1 and CDR2 (germline): SGHRS, YFSETQ. The CDR3 covers 12 residues. V was shortened by 5 bases and J by 6 bases, with 12 bases between the two germline ends. The CDR3 nucleotides read TGCGCCAGCAGATCTCAGGGGACCGAGCAGTACTTC. As protein: CASRSQGTEQYF.

This chain links TRBV9 with TRBJ2-7; 10 bases line up with TRBD2. The CDR3 is made up of 14 amino acids. Germline assignment: CDR1 SGDLS and CDR2 YYNGEE. V shed 4 bases and J 4 bases; nucleotides not matched to a gene: 5. CDR3 nucleotide sequence: TGTGCCAGCAGCCCCCGGACTAGCGGTTACGAGCAGTACTTC. It specifies CASSPRTSGYEQYF.

The V call is TRBV5-5, the J call TRBJ2-7; D uncertain. Looked up from germline, CDR1 is SGHKS and CDR2 is YYEKEE (reference sequence). The CDR3 covers 14 residues. The V and J ends lost 0 bases and 5 bases respectively, with 12 bases between them. CDR3 sequence reads: CASSLGLVVDEQYF. In DNA, the CDR3 is TGTGCCAGCAGCTTGGGGCTAGTCGTCGACGAGCAGTACTTC.

This clone showed up just a few times. In nucleotides, the CDR3 is TGTGCCAGCAGCTTGGGACAGGGGTTCGCACCCCTCCACTTT. This encodes CASSLGQGFAPLHF. The V and J genes are TRBV7-2 and TRBJ1-6; 10 bases are shared with TRBD1. J gave up 11 bases and V 3 bases, and 4 bases lay outside the gene matches. The germline gives CDR1 SGHTA, CDR2 FQGNSA. The CDR3 has 14 amino acids.